This is a list of T cell receptor beta chains from one sample in a study of shared clonotypes between healthy human individuals. The data were produced by immunoSEQ multiplex PCR, yet TCRdb's version contains in-frame clones alone and is incomplete. The repertoire holds under 1 million clones, with about 96% as singletons. Sequencing was carried out using naive CD8+ T cells sorted from blood. The source of these receptors is a man aged 25-45 years in good health. Both conserved end residues are part of each CDR3. A D gene is named only where the DNA matches it firmly. Not all rows give a size; the values are once, few, many and, for expanded clones, a class.

d_call clone_size j_call v_call cdr3_nt cdr3_aa
. . TRBJ2-2 TRBV25-1 TGTGCCAGCAGAGTTAGTACATTTTCCGGGGAGCTGTTTTTT CASRVSTFSGELFF
. . TRBJ2-2 TRBV7-6 TGTGCCAGCAGCTTTGGCCGGGACGGTAACACCGGGGAGCTGTTTTTT CASSFGRDGNTGELFF
. . TRBJ2-1 TRBV7-3 TGTGCCAGCAGTCCTTCGGGGGTCAATGAGCAGTTCTTC CASSPSGVNEQFF
TRBD1 . TRBJ1-3 TRBV9 TGTGCCAGCAGCGTCGGGACAGGGCCTGGAAACACCATATATTTT CASSVGTGPGNTIYF
. . TRBJ2-7 TRBV6-5 TGTGCCAGCGGAAACCTGGGGTCCTACGAGCAGTACTTC CASGNLGSYEQYF
. . TRBJ1-1 TRBV30 TGTGCCTGGAGCCTTGGTGGAAACACTGAAGCTTTCTTT CAWSLGGNTEAFF
. . TRBJ2-2 TRBV6-1 TGTGCCAGCAGTGAATGGGGCGGGGCGAACACCGGGGAGCTGTTTTTT CASSEWGGANTGELFF
. . TRBJ2-1 TRBV7-9 TGTGCCAGCAGCTTATTCCATGAGCAGTTCTTC CASSLFHEQFF
TRBD1 . TRBJ1-2 TRBV4-1 TGCGCCAGCAGCCAAGGAGGACAGGCCCCGACGACTGTCTATGGCTACACCTTC CASSQGGQAPTTVYGYTF
TRBD2 . TRBJ2-5 TRBV25-1 TGTGCCAGCCCCCTTTTTGGTAGCGGGAGTGAGACCCAGTACTTC CASPLFGSGSETQYF
. . TRBJ1-3 TRBV9 TGTGCCAGCAGGAAAGAGGTTTCTGGAAACACCATATATTTT CASRKEVSGNTIYF
. few TRBJ2-7 TRBV7-9 TGTGCCAGCAGCGCGGTCTCCTACGAGCAGTACTTC CASSAVSYEQYF
TRBD1 . TRBJ1-1 TRBV7-7 TGTGCCAGCAGCCCGGGGCCAGGGGGCGAAGCTTTCTTT CASSPGPGGEAFF
. . TRBJ2-7 TRBV9 TGTGCCAGCAGCGTATTAGCGGTGGACTACGAGCAGTACTTC CASSVLAVDYEQYF
. . TRBJ2-4 TRBV14 TGTGCCAGCAGCCAAGACGGTGGGGGGCCGGACATTCAGTACTTC CASSQDGGGPDIQYF
. . TRBJ2-7 TRBV7-9 TGTGCCAGCAGCCTGGGCTCCTACGAGCAGTACTTC CASSLGSYEQYF
. . TRBJ2-1 TRBV27 TGTGCCAGCAGTTTTATGTTCCGCGGTTTGGTTACGGGAGTCAATGAGCAGTTCTTC CASSFMFRGLVTGVNEQFF
. . TRBJ2-6 TRBV6-1 TGTGCCAGCACGGGACTGTCCTCTGGGGCCAACGTCCTGACTTTC CASTGLSSGANVLTF
. . TRBJ2-1 TRBV19 TGTGCCAGTAGTCCGAGACGCAATGAGCAGTTCTTC CASSPRRNEQFF
. once TRBJ2-2 TRBV10-3 TGTGCCATCGCCGCTCCCGGGGAGCTGTTTTTT CAIAAPGELFF
. . TRBJ2-3 TRBV30 TGTGCCTGGAGTGTCGCCAGGGTAGTATCCGATACGCAGTATTTT CAWSVARVVSDTQYF
. . TRBJ2-3 TRBV2 TGTGCCAGCAGTGATCGAAGGGCCCCCACAGATACGCAGTATTTT CASSDRRAPTDTQYF
. . TRBJ2-1 TRBV6-6 TGTGCCAGCAGTTACGGGAAGGAGCAGTTCTTC CASSYGKEQFF
TRBD2 . TRBJ2-5 TRBV11-2 TGTGCCAGCAGCTTAGGCGGGAGATTGTCGGAGACCCAGTACTTC CASSLGGRLSETQYF
. . TRBJ1-5 TRBV6-1 TGTGCCAGCAGTGGGTTCCGGGACAGCAATCAGCCCCAGCATTTT CASSGFRDSNQPQHF
TRBD1 . TRBJ1-1 TRBV29-1 TGCAGCGTTGGGCAGGGGGGTACTGAAGCTTTCTTT CSVGQGGTEAFF
. . TRBJ1-1 TRBV2 TGTGCCAGCAGATCGAACACTGAAGCTTTCTTT CASRSNTEAFF
. . TRBJ2-5 TRBV19 TGTGCCAGTAGTATCGGCGGTAACAGGAGACTAGGAGAGACCCAGTACTTC CASSIGGNRRLGETQYF
. . TRBJ2-7 TRBV7-9 TGTGCCAGCAGTCCACCCACATCAGCCGTCGACTACTACGAGCAGTACTTC CASSPPTSAVDYYEQYF
TRBD2 . TRBJ2-7 TRBV10-3 TGTGCCATCAGTGACGGGGGGAGTCTAATCGAGCAGTACTTC CAISDGGSLIEQYF
TRBD2 . TRBJ2-1 TRBV10-3 TGTGCCACCCGGGACAGCGGGAGGGATGAGCAGTTCTTC CATRDSGRDEQFF
TRBD1 . TRBJ2-1 TRBV19 TGTGCCAGTAGTATGGGGACAGGGAATTGGAATGAGCAGTTCTTC CASSMGTGNWNEQFF
. . TRBJ2-7 TRBV27 TGTGCCAGCAGTTTTTGGAACAGGAATTCCGAGCAGTACTTC CASSFWNRNSEQYF
. . TRBJ1-5 TRBV10-3 TGTGCCATCAGTGAGCACAGCAATCAGCCCCAGCATTTT CAISEHSNQPQHF